What follows are 18 T cell receptor beta chains derived from one specimen sequenced in a study of human T cells and chemical hapten exposure. TCRdb reprocessed the RACE reads with MiXCR, giving one entry per CDR3 protein. The profile shows 110,000 to 150,000 distinct CDR3 sequences, about an eighth of them singletons. Described time point: patch test 2, 6 weeks after DPC sensitization. The sample's treatment: therapeutic diphenylcyclopropenone sensitization with weekly scalp DPC. The source was whole blood, collected in connection with sensitization to the hapten diphenylcyclopropenone (DPC). The source of these receptors is a woman in her forties or fifties with alopecia areata. Some clones in this sample may be carry-over from other donors' samples.

The CDR3 sequence: CASSSQRDLYEQYF. The CDR3 coding sequence is TGCGCCAGCAGCTCTCAACGGGATCTTTACGAGCAGTACTTC. The chain carries TRBV5-1 and TRBJ2-7; D is possibly TRBD2 (5 bases). This CDR3 is built from 14 residues. With 3 bases removed from V and 4 bases from J, the gap between germline ends came to 14 bases. Germline values: CDR1 SGHRS, CDR2 YFSETQ.

This clonotype was observed a handful of times. This chain connects TRBV20-1 to TRBJ1-5; unclear D gene. This CDR3 contains 12 residues. Germline values: CDR1 DFQATT, CDR2 SNEGSKA (reference sequence). Trimming took off 6 bases at V and 4 bases at J, with 10 bases between the two ends. In DNA, the CDR3 is TGCAGTGCCTTACGGGAGAATCAGCCCCAGCATTTT. Protein sequence: CSALRENQPQHF.

In its sample, this clonotype was seen many times. The chain uses TRBV7-3 and TRBJ2-1; D gene ambiguous. The CDR3 has 12 amino acids. V was shortened by 5 bases and J by 8 bases, with 10 bases between the two germline ends. Per the germline V gene, CDR1 is SGHTA and CDR2 is FQGTGA. The DNA for the CDR3 is TGTGCCAGCAGCCTTGGCTGGGATGAGCAGTTCTTC. This sequence encodes CASSLGWDEQFF.

The table lists this clonotype with a few counts. The rearrangement joins TRBV13 to TRBJ1-1; D is ambiguous. The CDR3 contains 15 residues. In germline, CDR1 is PRHDT, CDR2 FYEKMQ (reference sequence). V lost 2 bases, J lost 8 bases, and 18 bases lay in between. CDR3 coding DNA: TGTGCCAGCAGCTTAAACTACGGTTCATTATCCGAAGCTTTCTTT. Residues: CASSLNYGSLSEAFF.

The chain has TRBV29-1 and TRBJ2-7; the D gene could be TRBD1 or TRBD2 (5 bases each). V was pared by 3 bases and J by 2 bases, with 14 bases between. Germline CDR1 is SQVTM and CDR2 is ANQGSEA. The CDR3 is made up of 14 amino acids. The CDR3 DNA sequence: TGCAGCGTTGATGGGGGTACCCACCCCTACGAGCAGTACTTC. Amino acids: CSVDGGTHPYEQYF.

The chain combines TRBV7-9 with TRBJ1-2; 8 bases fit TRBD1. Germline V gene data show CDR1 as SEHNR and CDR2 as FQNEAQ (reference sequence). The CDR3 is 15 amino acids. V shed 5 bases and J 5 bases; nucleotides not matched to a gene: 10. The CDR3: CASSISQTGGYGYTF. The CDR3 DNA reads as TGTGCCAGCAGCATTAGCCAAACAGGGGGGTATGGCTACACCTTC.

This clonotype was seen many times. This chain uses TRBV2 with TRBJ2-3; D may be TRBD2 (6 bases). This CDR3 contains 13 residues. Germline V gives CDR1 SNHLY, CDR2 FYNNEI. Trimming took off 6 bases at V and 5 bases at J, with 12 bases between the two ends. This chain's CDR3 is CASRPGTGDTQYF. In nucleotides, the CDR3 is TGTGCCAGCAGGCCCGGGACTGGAGATACGCAGTATTTT.

V usage is TRBV3-1 and J usage is TRBJ2-5; maybe TRBD1 (6 bases). Deletions cut 4 bases from V and 1 base from J, with 13 bases between. There are 15 residues in the CDR3. Germline V CDR1 and CDR2: LGHDT, YNNKEL (reference sequence). CDR3: CASSPGDPLQETQYF. CDR3 DNA sequence: TGTGCCAGCAGCCCAGGGGACCCCCTCCAAGAGACCCAGTACTTC.

The rearrangement links TRBV25-1 to TRBJ2-7, with D tentatively TRBD2 (6 bases). Trimming pared 4 bases from V and 3 bases from J, leaving 10 bases between. The length of the CDR3 is 13 residues. The germline V gene has CDR1 MGHDK and CDR2 SYGVNS. Here the CDR3 DNA reads TGTGCCAGCAGTGGGTTGGGGGGCTACGAGCAGTACTTC. It is translated as CASSGLGGYEQYF.

The V and J genes are TRBV20-1 and TRBJ2-3; D might be TRBD1 or TRBD2, each matching 6 bases. The ends were cut back, 3 bases at V and 5 bases at J, with 15 bases in the middle. CDR1 is DFQATT, CDR2 SNEGSKA, per germline (reference sequence). The CDR3 extends over 14 amino acids. The CDR3 is CSASGRGLVDTQYF. The CDR3 bases are TGCAGTGCTAGCGGCCGGGGGCTTGTAGATACGCAGTATTTT.

This clonotype was observed a few times. The V call is TRBV14, the J call TRBJ1-1; 7 bases fit TRBD1. V gave up 4 bases and J gave up 5 bases; unmatched junction bases: 4. This CDR3 comprises 13 residues. Per germline, CDR1 SGHDN and CDR2 FVKESK. CDR3 sequence: CASSLGGWTEAFF. In DNA, the CDR3 is TGTGCCAGCAGCCTAGGGGGCTGGACTGAAGCTTTCTTT.

The chain links TRBV9 to TRBJ2-7, with 8 bases that match TRBD1. CDR1 and CDR2 (germline): SGDLS, YYNGEE. Trimming took 3 bases from V and 4 from J; bases not matched to a gene: 3. There are 13 residues in the CDR3. For the CDR3, the DNA is TGTGCCAGCAGCGCGACAGGGGCATACGAGCAGTACTTC. The encoded protein is CASSATGAYEQYF.

This clonotype was counted many times. The CDR3: CASSPRRDRAYNEQFF. The CDR3 DNA follows: TGTGCCAGCAGCCCCAGAAGGGACAGGGCCTACAATGAGCAGTTCTTC. This chain uses TRBV27 with TRBJ2-1, with 9 positions matching TRBD1. Germline values: CDR1 MNHEY, CDR2 SMNVEV (reference sequence). The CDR3 runs to 16 residues. V was pared by 6 bases and J by 2 bases, with 8 bases of the junction left unmatched.

This clonotype was found many times. The CDR3 loop is CASSQGKGGIQAPLHF. As DNA, the CDR3 is TGTGCCAGCAGCCAAGGAAAGGGGGGCATACAGGCACCCCTCCACTTT. The chain is built from TRBV4-2 and TRBJ1-6; tentatively, D is TRBD1 (6 bases). This CDR3 is 16 amino acids long. V lost 1 base and J lost 11, with 18 bases in between. Germline assignment: CDR1 LGHNA and CDR2 YNFKEQ.

In this sample, this clonotype turned up a few times. The chain combines TRBV6-2 or TRBV6-3 with TRBJ2-1; weak D call: TRBD2 (5 bases). V dropped 7 bases and J dropped 0 bases, with 10 bases sitting between them. The CDR3 has 14 amino acids. Germline CDR1 and CDR2: MNHEY and SVGEGT. CDR3 DNA: TGTGCCAGCATCTCTGCGGGCTCCTACAATGAGCAGTTCTTC. The encoded protein is CASISAGSYNEQFF.

This clonotype was observed many times. This chain uses TRBV7-9 with TRBJ2-5; 10 nucleotides align to TRBD2. CDR3 length equals 15 residues. V was pared by 6 bases and J by 1 base, with 5 bases of the junction left unmatched. The V gene's germline CDR1 is SEHNR and CDR2 FQNEAQ (reference sequence). CDR3 in DNA: TGTGCCAGCAGTCCGACTAGCGGGTTCCAAGAGACCCAGTACTTC. It translates to CASSPTSGFQETQYF.

Remarks on this clonotype: This clone may be a read error of a much larger clone one base away. The CDR3 does not close with the conserved phenylalanine or tryptophan, likely indicating a read error. The CDR3 is CASISDRFDQPQHL. The CDR3 coding sequence is TGTGCCAGCATCTCGGACAGATTTGATCAGCCCCAGCATTTA. The chain links TRBV12-3 or TRBV12-4 to TRBJ1-5; TRBD1 might be the D (6 bases). This CDR3 spans 14 amino acids. Trimming took 7 bases from V and 5 from J, leaving 15 bases between them.

In this sample, this clonotype turned up a few times. The chain uses TRBV4-3 and TRBJ2-3; D could derive from TRBD1 or TRBD2 (5 bases each). In germline, CDR1 is LGHNA, CDR2 YSLEER. The CDR3 covers 15 residues. Trimming removed 3 bases at V and 8 bases at J, with 18 bases between. CDR3 nucleotides: TGCGCCAGCAGCCACGGGGACCCCAGGAGGAGTACGCAGTATTTT. This gives the protein CASSHGDPRRSTQYF.